The 27 T cell receptor beta chains given below trace back to one sample, sequenced in a study of shared clonotypes between healthy human individuals. This table comes from immunoSEQ multiplex PCR, and its TCRdb copy is limited to in-frame clones, with some not included. The table records a few million clones, approximately 92% of them present only once. Sequenced sample: naive CD4+ T cells sorted from blood. Subset indicated: CD45RA+ positively selected. Receptors were obtained from a man aged 18 to 30 in good health.

The chain carries TRBV19 and TRBJ2-5; 7 bases agree with TRBD1. V dropped 4 bases and J dropped 1; count of bases not matched to a gene: 6. Germline values: CDR1 LNHDA, CDR2 SQIVND (reference sequence). The CDR3 spans 15 residues. CDR3 region: CASSKGEGAQETQYF. As DNA, the CDR3 is TGTGCCAGTAGTAAAGGAGAGGGGGCCCAAGAGACCCAGTACTTC.

The rearrangement joins TRBV10-3 to TRBJ2-7; TRBD2 agrees at 9 bases. This CDR3 is built from 15 residues. V lost 11 bases, J lost 6 bases, and 17 bases stayed unmatched. CDR1 and CDR2 from the germline V gene are ENHRY and SYGVKD. The CDR3 here is CASRGASGRRSEQYF. The DNA of the CDR3 is TGTGCCTCAAGGGGGGCGAGCGGGAGGCGGAGCGAGCAGTACTTC.

Comments on this clone: Other DNA sequences in the same sample also yield this CDR3. This chain links TRBV7-2 with TRBJ2-4; D gene unclear. CDR3 length equals 14 residues. The ends were cut back, 1 base at V and 0 bases at J, with 4 bases in the middle. The germline V gene encodes CDR1 SGHTA and CDR2 FQGNSA. CDR3 amino acids: CASSLELAKNIQYF. The CDR3 DNA sequence: TGTGCCAGCAGCTTAGAACTAGCCAAAAACATTCAGTACTTC.

A remark on this clone: One junction end disagrees with the germline gene, perhaps due to a read error. The chain carries TRBV7-7 and TRBJ2-5; 9 positions agree with TRBD2. CDR3 length: 17 amino acids. The germline V gene encodes CDR1 SSHAT and CDR2 FNYEAQ (reference sequence). The CDR3 sequence: CASSRGNGGRGKETQYF. CDR3 in DNA: TGTGCTAGCAGCCGCGGAAATGGCGGGAGGGGTAAAGAGACCCAGTACTTC.

This chain joins TRBV7-2 and TRBJ2-4, with D perhaps TRBD2 (5 bases). Trimming pared 7 bases from V and 9 bases from J, leaving 22 bases between. The V gene's germline CDR1 is SGHTA and CDR2 FQGNSA. The CDR3 is made up of 15 amino acids. CDR3 in DNA: TGTGCCAGCACCGTAGGCCGGGGATTATCCGCCATTCAGTACTTC. Protein sequence: CASTVGRGLSAIQYF.

The chain links TRBV7-2 to TRBJ1-6; D is perhaps TRBD1 (6 bases). Trimming took off 2 bases at V and 7 bases at J, with 12 bases between the two ends. The CDR3 is 15 amino acids. Germline V gene data show CDR1 as SGHTA and CDR2 as FQGNSA. In nucleotides, the CDR3 is TGTGCCAGCAGCTTAATGGGGGCTCGGAATTCACCCCTCCACTTT. Translated, it gives CASSLMGARNSPLHF.

This chain connects TRBV7-2 to TRBJ2-7, with D tentatively TRBD2 (6 bases). The V gene's germline CDR1 is SGHTA and CDR2 FQGNSA. The CDR3 covers 16 residues. V dropped 6 bases and J dropped 0 bases, with 18 bases sitting between them. The CDR3 DNA is TGTGCCAGCAGTTTCCTAGCGAGACAAAGCTCCTACGAGCAGTACTTC. Translating it yields CASSFLARQSSYEQYF.

This clone was observed a single time. The chain joins TRBV11-2 to TRBJ2-7; D not certain. Germline values: CDR1 SGHAT, CDR2 FQNNGV. This CDR3 is built from 16 residues. The V gene lost 0 bases and the J gene lost 4 bases, with 16 bases spanning the gap. The DNA for the CDR3 is TGTGCCAGCAGCTTAGATCCCCGTTACCTAAGGTACGAGCAGTACTTC. It specifies CASSLDPRYLRYEQYF.

For this clone: The same CDR3 also results from other DNA sequences found in this sample. The DNA for the CDR3 is TGCGCCAGCAGCTTGGGGCAGGGTACCGGGGAGCTGTTTTTT. As protein: CASSLGQGTGELFF. J is TRBJ2-2 and V is TRBV5-1, with a weak D call TRBD1 (5 bases). The CDR3 is 14 residues long. Germline CDR1 SGHRS, CDR2 YFSETQ. The ends were cut back, 0 bases at V and 5 bases at J, with 8 bases in the middle.

CDR3 residues: CASSPIGAGGPETQYF. For the CDR3, the DNA is TGTGCCAGCTCACCAATAGGCGCGGGAGGGCCTGAGACCCAGTACTTC. V gene TRBV18 combines with J gene TRBJ2-5, with TRBD2 matching 9 bases. V gave up 2 bases and J gave up 5 bases; unmatched junction bases: 9. This CDR3 region has 16 residues. Germline CDR1 is KGHSH and CDR2 is LQKENI. Based on the CDR3 plus reference TRBV18 and TRBJ2-5, the full variable domain is NAGVMQNPRHLVRRRGQEARLRCSPMKGHSHVYWYRQLPEEGLKFMVYLQKENIIDESGMPKERFSAEFPKEGPSILRIQQVVRGDSAAYFCASSPIGAGGPETQYFGPGTRLLVL.

The chain employs TRBV30 and TRBJ1-4; D is undetermined. This CDR3 has 12 residues. The ends were cut back, 0 bases at V and 12 bases at J, with 11 bases in the middle. Germline CDR1 is GTSNPN and CDR2 is SVGIG (reference sequence). The CDR3 reads CAWSVQGQELFF. The CDR3 bases are TGTGCCTGGAGTGTACAAGGGCAGGAACTGTTTTTT. The full variable domain, completed using reference TRBV30 and TRBJ1-4, is SQTIHQWPATLVQPVGSPLSLECTVEGTSNPNLYWYRQAAGRGLQLLFYSVGIGQISSEVPQNLSASRPQDRQFILSSKKLLLSDSGFYLCAWSVQGQELFFGSGTQLSVL.

The chain links TRBV6-5 to TRBJ2-4; possibly TRBD2 for D (6 bases). Trimming stripped 2 bases from V and 7 bases from J, with 15 bases between. CDR1 and CDR2 from the germline V gene are MNHEY and SVGAGI. The CDR3 covers 15 residues. CDR3 amino acids: CASSYEGSGRNIQYF. DNA of the CDR3: TGTGCCAGCAGTTACGAGGGGTCTGGGAGGAACATTCAGTACTTC.

The gene calls are TRBV5-6 and TRBJ2-7, with D perhaps TRBD2 (6 bases). V was shortened by 2 bases and J by 4 bases, with 16 bases between the two germline ends. The germline V gene has CDR1 SGHDT and CDR2 YYEEEE. CDR3 length: 15 residues. This CDR3 reads CASSLNVGGGYEQYF. In nucleotides, the CDR3 is TGTGCCAGCAGCTTAAATGTCGGGGGAGGTTACGAGCAGTACTTC. The whole variable domain, filled in from reference TRBV5-6 and TRBJ2-7, reads DAGVTQSPTHLIKTRGQQVTLRCSPKSGHDTVSWYQQALGQGPQFIFQYYEEEERQRGNFPDRFSGHQFPNYSSELNVNALLLGDSALYLCASSLNVGGGYEQYFGPGTRLTVT.

The gene calls are TRBV6-5 and TRBJ1-2; no firm D call. Per germline, CDR1 MNHEY and CDR2 SVGAGI. The V end was cut by 0 bases, the J end by 0 bases, with 11 bases between. The CDR3 runs to 16 residues. CDR3 protein: CASSYSSRGANYGYTF. The CDR3 region has the DNA TGTGCCAGCAGTTACTCCTCTCGGGGAGCTAACTATGGCTACACCTTC.

J is TRBJ1-5 and V is TRBV6-6; 10 bases agree with TRBD1. V gave up 7 bases and J gave up 5 bases; unmatched junction bases: 8. CDR3 size: 15 residues. Germline V gives CDR1 MNHNY, CDR2 SVGAGI (reference sequence). The CDR3 nucleotides read TGTGCCAGCACACTGGACAGGGGGAGTTATCAGCCCCAGCATTTT. Translating gives CASTLDRGSYQPQHF.

A remark on this clone: Other nucleotide sequences from this sample produce the same CDR3. The V call is TRBV30, the J call TRBJ1-6, with D unclear. This CDR3 contains 12 residues. Trimming cost V 4 bases and J 4 bases, with 5 bases left between them. Germline values: CDR1 GTSNPN, CDR2 SVGIG (reference sequence). As DNA, the CDR3 is TGTGCCTGGAAACGGTATAATTCACCCCTCCACTTT. Its translation: CAWKRYNSPLHF.

The chain employs TRBV25-1 and TRBJ1-5; D ambiguous. The CDR3 consists of 17 residues. The V gene's germline CDR1 is MGHDK and CDR2 SYGVNS. V lost 3 bases and J lost 1, with 16 bases in between. CDR3 residues: CASSDPACQKSNQPQHF. CDR3 sequence (DNA): TGTGCCAGCAGTGACCCCGCATGTCAGAAAAGCAATCAGCCCCAGCATTTT.

The V and J genes are TRBV19 and TRBJ1-1; weak D call: TRBD1 (5 bases). The CDR3 extends over 15 amino acids. Germline values: CDR1 LNHDA, CDR2 SQIVND (reference sequence). The V and J ends lost 1 base and 1 base respectively, with 10 bases between them. The CDR3 sequence is CASSIGGRWNTEAFF. CDR3 nucleotides: TGTGCCAGTAGTATAGGGGGCAGGTGGAACACTGAAGCTTTCTTT.

This rearrangement joins TRBV6-5 to TRBJ1-2; unclear D gene. The V and J ends lost 4 bases and 8 bases respectively, with 14 bases between them. The CDR3 sequence is 13 residues long. The germline V gene encodes CDR1 MNHEY and CDR2 SVGAGI. CDR3 loop: CASSFPDDRGYTF. The CDR3 nucleotides read TGTGCCAGCAGTTTCCCGGACGACCGCGGCTACACCTTC.

The chain joins TRBV10-3 to TRBJ1-5; D not resolved. V shed 2 bases and J shed 0 bases, with 5 bases lying between them. Germline CDR1 ENHRY, CDR2 SYGVKD. The CDR3 length is 14 residues. The CDR3 region is CAISENVSNQPQHF. In DNA form, the CDR3 reads TGTGCCATCAGTGAGAACGTTAGCAATCAGCCCCAGCATTTT.

The V call is TRBV18, the J call TRBJ2-3, with 11 bases that match TRBD2. J was trimmed by 2 bases and V by 6 bases; bases with no gene match: 10. Looked up from germline, CDR1 is KGHSH and CDR2 is LQKENI. The CDR3 runs to 17 residues. CDR3 coding DNA: TGTGCCAGCTCCGTAACTACTAGCGGGAGTTCCACAGATACGCAGTATTTT. Its translation: CASSVTTSGSSTDTQYF.

The V and J genes are TRBV6-5 and TRBJ2-1, with a weak D call TRBD2 (6 bases). Germline V gene sequence: CDR1 MNHEY, CDR2 SVGAGI. V lost 6 bases to trimming and J lost 8 bases, with 20 bases between them. This CDR3 spans 15 amino acids. CDR3 DNA sequence: TGTGCCAGCAGACACGGAGGGAAGAATAGGGATGAGCAGTTCTTC. Residues: CASRHGGKNRDEQFF.

V gene TRBV6-1 combines with J gene TRBJ1-6; D remains unclear. This CDR3 is built from 17 residues. V lost 2 bases, J lost 0 bases, and 11 bases lay in between. Germline V gene lookup returns CDR1 MNHNS and CDR2 SASEGT. CDR3 in amino acids: CASSELGGSSYNSPLHF. In nucleotides, the CDR3 is TGTGCCAGCAGTGAACTTGGAGGGAGCTCCTATAATTCACCCCTCCACTTT.

The genes are TRBV5-4 and TRBJ1-6; D call uncertain. The CDR3 runs to 14 residues. V lost 4 bases and J lost 9, with 14 bases in between. CDR1 and CDR2 (germline): SGHNT, YYREEE (reference sequence). The CDR3 loop reads CASSPPGFASPLHF. The CDR3 DNA follows: TGTGCCAGCAGCCCCCCGGGGTTCGCTTCACCCCTCCACTTT.

Turning to this clone: Other DNA sequences in the same sample also yield this CDR3. J is TRBJ2-7 and V is TRBV9; tentatively, D is TRBD2 (6 bases). The germline V gene has CDR1 SGDLS and CDR2 YYNGEE. This CDR3 is built from 14 residues. V lost 2 bases to trimming and J lost 3 bases, with 12 bases between them. The CDR3 sequence: CASSVGLADYEQYF. CDR3 nucleotides: TGTGCCAGCAGCGTTGGGTTAGCGGACTACGAGCAGTACTTC.

V is TRBV18 and J is TRBJ1-6; TRBD1 is a possible D gene (6 bases). Germline V gene sequence: CDR1 KGHSH, CDR2 LQKENI. Trimming shortened V by 2 bases and J by 7 bases, and 12 bases separated the two germline ends. This CDR3 is 15 amino acids long. In DNA form, the CDR3 reads TGTGCCAGCTCACCATTGGGGGCGGAGAATTCACCCCTCCACTTT. This sequence encodes CASSPLGAENSPLHF.

V and J are TRBV18 and TRBJ2-3; D unclear. The germline V gene has CDR1 KGHSH and CDR2 LQKENI. Trimming took 0 bases from V and 0 from J, leaving 7 bases between them. CDR3 length equals 15 residues. The CDR3 region is CASSPPGYSTDTQYF. The CDR3 nucleotides read TGTGCCAGCTCACCACCGGGCTATAGCACAGATACGCAGTATTTT.